This T cell receptor beta chain was sequenced during a study of blood T cell repertoires in COVID-19. Looking at the study overall: Sites across the United States, Italy and Spain contributed samples from acute and convalescent COVID-19. PBMCs, B-cell-depleted T cells, or T cells provided the cDNA or gDNA that made up the material.

This CDR3 spans 14 amino acids. CDR1 is LGHDT, CDR2 YNNKEL, per germline (reference sequence). V was trimmed by 4 bases and J by 5 bases, leaving 14 bases between them. Per the authors' pipeline: Reference gene primers were amplified, and this amplification served to estimate nucleated cell counts. Clones were sequenced by immunoSEQ multiplex PCR, and TCRdb holds only the in-frame ones, with some missing. V, J and clone size derive from that table, while D and trimming were established from the DNA sequence. The data contain 100,000 or so clones, around 90% of them seen just once; the ten biggest clones take up about 6.3%.

This sequence was found in a woman in her fifties or sixties with acute or convalescent COVID-19. Sequencing was carried out using peripheral blood. The J gene is TRBJ2-5, the V gene TRBV3-1 (or the pseudogene TRBV3-2); perhaps TRBD2 as D (5 bases). This CDR3 is CASSLRAGAETQYF. The CDR3 region has the DNA TGTGCCAGCAGCCTAAGGGCGGGTGCGGAGACCCAGTACTTC.